A selection of T cell receptor beta chains follows, all from one sample in a study of cytomegalovirus exposure and HLA in healthy donors. TCRdb's copy holds only in-frame clones and misses some; the assay was immunoSEQ multiplex PCR. The sample comprises about 150,000 clones, 80% of which are singletons, and less than 9% rests with the top ten. The sequencing input was PBMCs. Receptors were obtained from a man aged 30 to 45 in good health and CMV-seropositive. Both conserved end residues are part of each CDR3. D genes are given only for firm matches. A clone size is listed for some rows: how often the clone was seen (once, few, many), or a class if it is expanded.

v_gene: TRBV6-6; j_gene: TRBJ2-1; abundance: NA; d_gene: TRBD1; CDR3aa: CASRRDRGSYNEQFF; CDR3nt: TGTGCCAGCAGACGGGACAGGGGATCCTACAATGAGCAGTTCTTC
v_gene: TRBV10-1; j_gene: TRBJ1-1; abundance: NA; d_gene: TRBD1; CDR3aa: CASSPGTGSNTEAFF; CDR3nt: TGCGCCAGCAGTCCCGGGACAGGATCAAACACTGAAGCTTTCTTT
v_gene: TRBV5-1; j_gene: TRBJ1-1; abundance: NA; d_gene: NA; CDR3aa: CAGSAYMNTEAFF; CDR3nt: TGCGCCGGCAGCGCCTATATGAACACTGAAGCTTTCTTT
v_gene: TRBV9; j_gene: TRBJ2-1; abundance: once; d_gene: NA; CDR3aa: CASSAEGGLYNEQFF; CDR3nt: TGTGCCAGCAGCGCGGAGGGGGGGCTTTACAATGAGCAGTTCTTC
v_gene: TRBV28; j_gene: TRBJ1-5; abundance: once; d_gene: NA; CDR3aa: CASSFTGSNQPQHF; CDR3nt: TGTGCCAGCAGTTTTACAGGGTCGAATCAGCCCCAGCATTTT
v_gene: TRBV7-9; j_gene: TRBJ2-5; abundance: once; d_gene: NA; CDR3aa: CSSSSQGTQQYF; CDR3nt: TGTTCCAGCAGCTCCCAGGGGACCCAACAGTACTTC
v_gene: TRBV2; j_gene: TRBJ2-3; abundance: NA; d_gene: TRBD2; CDR3aa: CASRGAGGNTDTQYF; CDR3nt: TGTGCCAGCAGGGGAGCGGGAGGGAATACAGATACGCAGTATTTT
v_gene: TRBV5-1; j_gene: TRBJ1-1; abundance: NA; d_gene: TRBD1; CDR3aa: CASSLPDRGLLFTEAFF; CDR3nt: TGCGCCAGCAGCTTGCCGGACAGGGGGCTCCTGTTCACTGAAGCTTTCTTT
v_gene: TRBV11-3; j_gene: TRBJ2-5; abundance: NA; d_gene: NA; CDR3aa: CASSLDLREETQYF; CDR3nt: TGTGCCAGCAGCTTGGATCTCCGGGAAGAGACCCAGTACTTC
v_gene: TRBV9; j_gene: TRBJ2-2; abundance: NA; d_gene: TRBD1; CDR3aa: CASSLRPGQGVTGELFF; CDR3nt: TGTGCCAGCAGCCTCCGACCGGGACAGGGTGTCACCGGGGAGCTGTTTTTT
v_gene: TRBV7-2; j_gene: TRBJ2-5; abundance: NA; d_gene: NA; CDR3aa: CASSSTQETQYF; CDR3nt: TGTGCCAGCAGCTCCACTCAAGAGACCCAGTACTTC
v_gene: TRBV5-1; j_gene: TRBJ2-7; abundance: NA; d_gene: NA; CDR3aa: CASSRREAYEQYF; CDR3nt: TGCGCCAGCAGCCGCAGGGAAGCCTACGAGCAGTACTTC
v_gene: TRBV23-1; j_gene: TRBJ1-5; abundance: NA; d_gene: NA; CDR3aa: CASSLPTGPNSNQPQHF; CDR3nt: TGCGCCAGCAGTCTCCCTACAGGTCCCAATAGCAATCAGCCCCAGCATTTT
v_gene: TRBV4-1; j_gene: TRBJ1-1; abundance: NA; d_gene: TRBD1; CDR3aa: CASSRAPRDSHTEAFF; CDR3nt: TGCGCCAGCAGCCGGGCCCCCCGGGACAGCCACACTGAAGCTTTCTTT
v_gene: TRBV19; j_gene: TRBJ1-2; abundance: few; d_gene: TRBD1; CDR3aa: CASSIDLQGARYGYTF; CDR3nt: TGTGCCAGTAGTATAGATTTACAGGGGGCTCGATATGGCTACACCTTC
v_gene: TRBV2; j_gene: TRBJ2-7; abundance: NA; d_gene: NA; CDR3aa: CASSSGDSKNEQYF; CDR3nt: TGTGCCAGCAGCTCAGGGGATAGTAAAAACGAGCAGTACTTC
v_gene: TRBV21-1; j_gene: TRBJ2-5; abundance: NA; d_gene: NA; CDR3aa: CASSKRESSRRRETQYF; CDR3nt: TGTGCCAGCAGCAAGAGGGAATCGAGCCGAAGGCGAGAGACCCAGTACTTC
v_gene: TRBV6-5; j_gene: TRBJ1-2; abundance: few; d_gene: TRBD1; CDR3aa: CASSAAGTDYGYTF; CDR3nt: TGTGCCAGCAGCGCAGCCGGGACAGACTATGGCTACACCTTC
v_gene: TRBV27; j_gene: TRBJ2-7; abundance: NA; d_gene: TRBD2; CDR3aa: CASSLSAGVAYEQYF; CDR3nt: TGTGCCAGCAGTTTATCGGCGGGAGTCGCCTACGAGCAGTACTTC
v_gene: TRBV2; j_gene: TRBJ1-4; abundance: NA; d_gene: NA; CDR3aa: CASEPEEGASNEKLFF; CDR3nt: TGTGCCAGCGAGCCGGAAGAAGGGGCATCTAATGAAAAACTGTTTTTT
v_gene: TRBV19; j_gene: TRBJ2-7; abundance: NA; d_gene: TRBD2; CDR3aa: CASSMGTSGLTYEQYF; CDR3nt: TGTGCCAGTAGTATGGGGACTAGCGGGTTAACCTACGAGCAGTACTTC
v_gene: TRBV11-2; j_gene: TRBJ2-3; abundance: NA; d_gene: NA; CDR3aa: CASSARAGSTDTQYF; CDR3nt: TGTGCCAGCAGCGCCAGGGCAGGGAGCACAGATACGCAGTATTTT
v_gene: TRBV9; j_gene: TRBJ2-1; abundance: NA; d_gene: TRBD1; CDR3aa: CASSVGTGAWNEQFF; CDR3nt: TGTGCCAGCAGCGTTGGGACAGGGGCCTGGAATGAGCAGTTCTTC
v_gene: TRBV19; j_gene: TRBJ2-5; abundance: NA; d_gene: TRBD2; CDR3aa: CASSPGLAGGGTETQYF; CDR3nt: TGTGCCAGTAGTCCCGGACTAGCGGGAGGAGGGACAGAGACCCAGTACTTC
v_gene: TRBV4-1; j_gene: TRBJ2-7; abundance: NA; d_gene: TRBD2; CDR3aa: CASRVKAGGLSYEQYF; CDR3nt: TGCGCCAGCAGGGTAAAAGCGGGGGGATTGTCCTACGAGCAGTACTTC
v_gene: TRBV5-1; j_gene: TRBJ1-6; abundance: NA; d_gene: TRBD1; CDR3aa: CASQGDSAYNSPLHF; CDR3nt: TGCGCCTCCCAAGGGGACAGCGCCTATAATTCACCCCTCCACTTT
v_gene: TRBV10-3; j_gene: TRBJ2-2; abundance: medium-sized; d_gene: TRBD2; CDR3aa: CAISESGLNTGELFF; CDR3nt: TGTGCCATCAGTGAGTCGGGACTAAACACCGGGGAGCTGTTTTTT
v_gene: TRBV9; j_gene: TRBJ2-2; abundance: NA; d_gene: TRBD1; CDR3aa: CASSVDDRGGTGELFF; CDR3nt: TGTGCCAGCAGCGTAGACGACAGGGGGGGCACCGGGGAGCTGTTTTTT
v_gene: TRBV7-2; j_gene: TRBJ1-6; abundance: NA; d_gene: NA; CDR3aa: CASSLFHSYNSPLHF; CDR3nt: TGTGCCAGCAGCTTATTTCACTCCTATAATTCACCCCTCCACTTT
v_gene: TRBV7-9; j_gene: TRBJ1-5; abundance: NA; d_gene: NA; CDR3aa: CASSLGQTQSQHF; CDR3nt: TGTGCCAGCAGCTTAGGGCAGACTCAGTCCCAGCATTTT
v_gene: TRBV20-1; j_gene: TRBJ2-3; abundance: NA; d_gene: TRBD1; CDR3aa: CSASGTETQYF; CDR3nt: TGCAGTGCATCCGGGACAGAAACGCAGTATTTT
v_gene: TRBV19; j_gene: TRBJ1-2; abundance: NA; d_gene: NA; CDR3aa: CASSPNGGQYGYTF; CDR3nt: TGTGCCAGCTCCCCAAACGGGGGGCAATATGGCTACACCTTC
v_gene: TRBV7-2; j_gene: TRBJ2-2; abundance: few; d_gene: TRBD2; CDR3aa: CASNEPGLAGGELFF; CDR3nt: TGTGCCAGCAACGAACCCGGACTAGCGGGCGGGGAGCTGTTTTTT
v_gene: TRBV11-3; j_gene: TRBJ1-4; abundance: NA; d_gene: TRBD1; CDR3aa: CASSTGGQFNEKLFF; CDR3nt: TGTGCCAGCAGCACAGGGGGGCAGTTTAATGAAAAACTGTTTTTT
v_gene: TRBV7-2; j_gene: TRBJ2-3; abundance: NA; d_gene: NA; CDR3aa: CASSLASVGEGPQYF; CDR3nt: TGTGCCAGCAGCTTAGCTTCCGTCGGCGAGGGTCCGCAGTATTTT
v_gene: TRBV27; j_gene: TRBJ2-3; abundance: NA; d_gene: TRBD2; CDR3aa: CASSLAGTSGTDTQYF; CDR3nt: TGTGCCAGCAGTTTAGCCGGGACTAGCGGCACAGATACGCAGTATTTT
v_gene: TRBV7-9; j_gene: TRBJ2-2; abundance: NA; d_gene: TRBD1; CDR3aa: CASSLGQGGTGELFF; CDR3nt: TGTGCCAGCAGCCTGGGACAGGGAGGCACCGGGGAGCTGTTTTTT
v_gene: TRBV11-3; j_gene: TRBJ1-2; abundance: few; d_gene: NA; CDR3aa: CASSLVGSSNYGYTF; CDR3nt: TGTGCCAGCAGCTTAGTGGGCAGCTCTAACTATGGCTACACCTTC
v_gene: TRBV7-2; j_gene: TRBJ1-1; abundance: NA; d_gene: NA; CDR3aa: CASGFQDRNTEAFF; CDR3nt: TGTGCCAGCGGCTTTCAGGACAGGAACACTGAAGCTTTCTTT
v_gene: TRBV27; j_gene: TRBJ1-1; abundance: NA; d_gene: NA; CDR3aa: CASSPHRAENTEAFF; CDR3nt: TGTGCCAGCAGTCCCCACAGGGCCGAGAACACTGAAGCTTTCTTT
v_gene: TRBV5-4; j_gene: TRBJ2-5; abundance: NA; d_gene: NA; CDR3aa: CASSLGNQETQYF; CDR3nt: TGTGCCAGCAGCTTGGGTAATCAAGAGACCCAGTACTTC
v_gene: TRBV7-2; j_gene: TRBJ2-1; abundance: once; d_gene: TRBD2; CDR3aa: CASSSSSSGVNNEQFF; CDR3nt: TGTGCCAGCAGCTCTTCGTCGAGCGGGGTAAACAATGAGCAGTTCTTC
v_gene: TRBV11-2; j_gene: TRBJ2-2; abundance: NA; d_gene: TRBD2; CDR3aa: CASSASSGVGTGELFF; CDR3nt: TGTGCCAGCAGCGCATCTAGCGGGGTAGGGACCGGGGAGCTGTTTTTT
v_gene: TRBV7-9; j_gene: TRBJ1-4; abundance: NA; d_gene: TRBD1; CDR3aa: CASSSNRQGPNEKLFF; CDR3nt: TGTGCCAGCAGCTCCAACCGACAGGGGCCTAATGAAAAACTGTTTTTT
v_gene: TRBV5-5; j_gene: TRBJ1-3; abundance: NA; d_gene: TRBD1; CDR3aa: CASSLAWGRGAGNTIYF; CDR3nt: TGTGCCAGCAGCTTGGCCTGGGGCAGGGGGGCTGGAAACACCATATATTTT
v_gene: TRBV6-6; j_gene: TRBJ2-7; abundance: NA; d_gene: TRBD2; CDR3aa: CASSAVGLAAYEQYF; CDR3nt: TGTGCCAGCAGCGCCGTTGGACTAGCGGCCTACGAGCAGTACTTC
v_gene: TRBV7-3; j_gene: TRBJ1-2; abundance: NA; d_gene: NA; CDR3aa: CASSLDGPSGYYGYTF; CDR3nt: TGTGCCAGCAGCTTAGATGGGCCGAGTGGTTACTATGGCTACACCTTC
v_gene: TRBV5-1; j_gene: TRBJ2-6; abundance: once; d_gene: NA; CDR3aa: CASSQDHSGANVLTF; CDR3nt: TGCGCCAGCAGCCAGGATCACTCTGGGGCCAACGTCCTGACTTTC
v_gene: TRBV11-3; j_gene: TRBJ1-1; abundance: NA; d_gene: NA; CDR3aa: CASSLDPMTEAFF; CDR3nt: TGTGCCAGCAGCTTAGATCCCATGACTGAAGCTTTCTTT
v_gene: TRBV2; j_gene: TRBJ1-6; abundance: NA; d_gene: NA; CDR3aa: CASSPQGIYNSPLHF; CDR3nt: TGTGCCAGCAGTCCGCAGGGAATCTATAATTCACCCCTCCACTTT